The entry that follows covers one T cell receptor beta chain sequence. Germline V gene data show CDR1 as SQVTM and CDR2 as ANQGSEA. V was pared by 6 bases and J by 1 base, with 6 bases of the junction left unmatched. The CDR3 is 14 amino acids. The sample originates from a study of blood T cell repertoires in COVID-19. Study-wide context: Nucleic acid was either cDNA or gDNA, and it came from T cells, B-cell-depleted T cells, or PBMCs.

Assay used: immunoSEQ multiplex PCR; TCRdb lists only in-frame clones, some missing. The table has 200,000 to 250,000 clones, about 85% seen once. Those who participated ranged in age from roughly 18 to 100 years and resided in about two dozen US areas. Cohorts were based on clinical histories the participants reported. This sequence was found in a man aged 30-40 years who had recovered from COVID-19. The sequenced material came from PBMCs or T cells enriched from blood (not recorded which). The rearrangement joins TRBV29-1 to TRBJ2-3; 8 bases match TRBD2. Written as DNA, the CDR3 is TGCAGCGTAGCGGGACTAGGTGGCACAGATACGCAGTATTTT. It encodes CSVAGLGGTDTQYF.